This T cell receptor (beta chain) was recorded in a study of molecular identifiers for immune sequencing clone quantification. TCRdb reanalysed the PCR reads using MiXCR and keeps one entry per CDR3 protein. This sample yields under 600,000 distinct CDR3 sequences, of which 20% to 25% are seen a single time; roughly 0.81% belongs to the top ten. General study points: Amid approximately 1 million naive cells, spiked Jurkat TCR RNA from one cell was reportedly still detectable.

Between the trimmed V and J ends, which lost 1 base and 3 bases, there was a span of 9 bases. The length of the CDR3 is 14 residues. Germline assignment: CDR1 LNHDA and CDR2 SQIVND (reference sequence). This clonotype was seen a handful of times. What it binds is unknown. The source of this sequence is a human donor in good health. Some libraries in this study had Jurkat cell RNA spiked in. Sequenced sample: naive CD8+ T cells from blood, with Jurkat cell RNA spiked in. Indicated subset: FACS-sorted CD8+CD4-CCR7+CD45RA+ naive T cells. The rearrangement uses TRBV19 and TRBJ1-1; a weak D match, TRBD1 (5 bases). As DNA, the CDR3 is TGTGCCAGTAGTATAGGGGGGTCACACACTGAAGCTTTCTTT. Its translation: CASSIGGSHTEAFF.